Following are 32 T cell receptor beta chains from one sample sequenced in a study of vaccination and CD4 T cells after COVID-19. TCRdb reprocessed the PCR reads via MiXCR and lists one record per CDR3 protein. This sample has tens of thousands of distinct CDR3 sequences, with approximately 48% found just once. This sample's time point: late sampling 161 to 241 days after vaccination in a few convalescent patients. The sample consisted of CD4+ T cells from blood, taken about 7 months after SARS-CoV-2 vaccination. All receptors come from a human donor who had recovered from COVID-19.

The rearrangement joins TRBV20-1 to TRBJ2-5, with a weak D call TRBD2 (7 bases). The germline CDR1 and CDR2 sequences are DFQATT and SNEGSKA (reference sequence). Trimming cost V 6 bases and J 5 bases, with 19 bases left between them. The CDR3 is 14 residues long. The CDR3 is CSARGGGATETQYF. The DNA for the CDR3 is TGCAGTGCCAGGGGAGGGGGGGCAACCGAGACCCAGTACTTC.

The chain combines TRBV7-9 with TRBJ2-1, with 8 bases fitting TRBD1. The CDR3 covers 14 residues. V gave up 5 bases and J gave up 12 bases; unmatched junction bases: 12. Germline CDR1 SEHNR, CDR2 FQNEAQ (reference sequence). DNA for the CDR3: TGTGCCAGCAGCGCAGGAGCAGGACAGGGAGCGCAGTTCTTC. Its protein is CASSAGAGQGAQFF.

The gene calls are TRBV20-1 and TRBJ1-1; weak D call: TRBD1 (6 bases). The V end lost 6 bases, the J end lost 1 base, and 12 bases lay between the germline ends. CDR1 and CDR2 (germline): DFQATT, SNEGSKA (reference sequence). There are 13 residues in the CDR3. Written as DNA, the CDR3 is TGCAGTGCGCGCGGACAGTCGAACACTGAAGCTTTCTTT. Residues: CSARGQSNTEAFF.

This clonotype appeared a few times. This chain joins TRBV6-5 and TRBJ2-7; TRBD1 matches 9 bases. After removal of 4 bases from V and 6 bases from J, the junction contained 10 bases not matched to a gene. The CDR3 is 15 residues long. The germline V gene has CDR1 MNHEY and CDR2 SVGAGI. The CDR3 region has the DNA TGTGCCAGCAGTTTCGTCCCGGGACAGGGAGGCGAGCAGTACTTC. Translation: CASSFVPGQGGEQYF.

The chain has TRBV5-1 and TRBJ2-7; 11 nucleotides match TRBD1. The CDR3 has 14 amino acids. Trimming removed 6 bases from V and 2 bases from J; junction bases left unmatched: 4. Germline V gene sequence: CDR1 SGHRS, CDR2 YFSETQ. The CDR3, as DNA: TGCGCCAGCACCGAGGACAGGGGGCCCTACGAGCAGTACTTC. Translated: CASTEDRGPYEQYF.

This clonotype came up once. The chain combines TRBV4-1 with TRBJ2-7; the match to TRBD1 covers 7 bases. The CDR3 contains 17 residues. Germline CDR1 and CDR2: MGHRA and YSYEKL. The J segment lost 0 bases and the V segment lost 4 bases, leaving 12 bases of the junction unmatched. The CDR3 coding sequence is TGCGCCAGCAGCCTGGAAATAGGGACAGTTTACTCCTACGAGCAGTACTTC. This encodes CASSLEIGTVYSYEQYF.

This sequence joins TRBV19 and TRBJ2-5, with D perhaps TRBD1 (5 bases). The germline gives CDR1 LNHDA, CDR2 SQIVND (reference sequence). Trimming left V 2 bases short and J 5 bases short, with 15 bases between. The CDR3 length is 15 residues. As DNA, the CDR3 is TGTGCCAGTAGTATATTCCCGGACACGGACGAGACCCAGTACTTC. As protein: CASSIFPDTDETQYF.

A word on this clonotype: One end of the junction does not line up with germline, which may come from a read error. The V gene is TRBV7-3, the J gene TRBJ1-6; D not resolved. This CDR3 spans 16 amino acids. Germline loops: CDR1 SGHTA, CDR2 FQGTGA. DNA of the CDR3: TGTGCCAGCATTTCAGGCCCGAGCTCCTATAATTCACCCCTCCGCTTT. Its protein product is CASISGPSSYNSPLRF.

In this sample, this clonotype turned up a few times. The chain couples TRBV7-9 to TRBJ2-5; 7 positions agree with TRBD2. Germline loops: CDR1 SEHNR, CDR2 FQNEAQ (reference sequence). V lost 11 bases and J lost 4; bases outside the gene matches: 10. The CDR3 contains 13 residues. The CDR3 loop reads CAGAGERGETQYF. The CDR3 DNA sequence: TGTGCCGGGGCGGGAGAAAGGGGAGAGACCCAGTACTTC.

This sequence joins TRBV15 and TRBJ2-7; 10 nucleotides agree with TRBD2. Germline lookup yields CDR1 LNHNV and CDR2 YYDKDF (reference sequence). V lost 3 bases and J lost 6; bases outside the gene matches: 11. The CDR3 spans 16 residues. In nucleotides, the CDR3 is TGTGCCACCAGCAGTCCTAGCGGGAGTCTGGCTTCCGAGCAGTACTTC. Translating it yields CATSSPSGSLASEQYF.

This clonotype occurred a few times. V usage is TRBV7-6 and J usage is TRBJ2-5; D perhaps matches TRBD2 (5 bases). The CDR3 totals 14 residues. CDR1 SGHVS and CDR2 FNYEAQ come from the germline V gene. The ends were cut back, 0 bases at V and 5 bases at J, with 10 bases in the middle. For the CDR3, the DNA is TGTGCCAGCAGCTTAGCCGGGGTGGGCGAGACCCAGTACTTC. It is translated as CASSLAGVGETQYF.

This clonotype was detected a few times. The chain carries TRBV27 and TRBJ2-5; D might be TRBD2 (5 bases). V dropped 2 bases and J dropped 4 bases, with 8 bases sitting between them. The CDR3 contains 13 residues. The germline V gene encodes CDR1 MNHEY and CDR2 SMNVEV (reference sequence). CDR3 protein: CASSLGRGETQYF. Written as DNA, the CDR3 is TGTGCCAGCAGTTTAGGACGGGGAGAGACCCAGTACTTC.

In its sample, this clonotype was seen a few times. The V and J genes are TRBV15 and TRBJ1-5, with no clear D. Germline loops: CDR1 LNHNV, CDR2 YYDKDF (reference sequence). The length of the CDR3 is 14 residues. V was cut by 5 bases and J by 5 bases, with 13 bases left in between. The DNA of the CDR3 is TGTGCCACCAGCGGATTGTGGGCGGATCAGCCCCAGCATTTT. Translating gives CATSGLWADQPQHF.

The chain joins TRBV4-2 to TRBJ2-3; maybe TRBD1 (6 bases). With 4 bases removed from V and 1 base from J, the gap between germline ends came to 9 bases. Looked up from germline, CDR1 is LGHNA and CDR2 is YNFKEQ. The length of the CDR3 is 14 residues. This CDR3 is CASSPGVGTDTQYF. CDR3 DNA sequence: TGTGCCAGCAGCCCAGGGGTAGGCACAGATACGCAGTATTTT.

This clonotype came up a few times. The V gene is TRBV6-5, the J gene TRBJ1-2; D not certain. The CDR3 runs to 16 residues. In germline, CDR1 is MNHEY, CDR2 SVGAGI. With 0 bases removed from V and 7 bases from J, the gap between germline ends came to 18 bases. The CDR3 DNA is TGTGCCAGCAGTTACTCCGGAACAGCGAATGGTATTGGCTACACCTTC. This encodes CASSYSGTANGIGYTF.

The DNA of the CDR3 is TGTGCCAGCAGCTTGGCCCGGGATAGCTCCACGACAGGCGAGCAGTACTTC. Its protein is CASSLARDSSTTGEQYF. The genes are TRBV7-9 and TRBJ2-7, with TRBD1 as a possible D gene (6 bases). Per the germline V gene, CDR1 is SEHNR and CDR2 is FQNEAQ (reference sequence). This CDR3 region has 17 residues. V was shortened by 3 bases and J by 6 bases, with 24 bases between the two germline ends.

With respect to this clonotype: This sequence may be a read error, since a much larger clone differs from it by one base. The chain couples TRBV20-1 to TRBJ2-5; 7 bases line up with TRBD2. CDR1 DFQATT and CDR2 SNEGSKA come from the germline V gene (reference sequence). The CDR3 is 14 amino acids. CDR3 amino acids: CSAPQRDKGETRYF. Here the CDR3 DNA reads TGCAGTGCCCCCCAGCGGGATAAAGGAGAGACCCGGTACTTC.

The chain joins TRBV27 to TRBJ1-2; D is possibly TRBD1 (6 bases). This CDR3 is built from 17 residues. The V gene's germline CDR1 is MNHEY and CDR2 SMNVEV (reference sequence). V shed 0 bases and J shed 2 bases, with 16 bases lying between them. CDR3 DNA sequence: TGTGCCAGCAGTTTATCCCCTCTGACAGGTCTCAACTATGGCTACACCTTC. Encoded protein: CASSLSPLTGLNYGYTF.

The rearrangement uses TRBV6-1 and TRBJ1-2; D remains unclear. V gave up 9 bases and J gave up 5 bases, with 16 bases separating them. Germline lookup yields CDR1 MNHNS and CDR2 SASEGT. The CDR3 is 13 residues long. The CDR3 spells CASSTEELYGYTF. CDR3 DNA sequence: TGTGCCAGTTCGACCGAGGAACTGTATGGCTACACCTTC.

This clonotype was picked up a small number of times. The CDR3 DNA reads TGTGCCAGCAGCTACGGGACAGGGCTCAATCAGCCCCAGCATTTT. Its protein product is CASSYGTGLNQPQHF. The J gene is TRBJ1-5, the V gene TRBV7-9; TRBD1 aligns across 9 bases. Trimming at V came to 4 bases and at J to 3 bases, leaving 4 bases not matched to a gene. Per germline, CDR1 SEHNR and CDR2 FQNEAQ (reference sequence). CDR3 length: 15 residues.

The chain couples TRBV19 to TRBJ1-2, with TRBD1 matching 12 bases. Trimming at V came to 7 bases and at J to 4 bases, leaving 7 bases not matched to a gene. Germline CDR1 and CDR2: LNHDA and SQIVND (reference sequence). The CDR3 loop spans 15 amino acids. CDR3 in amino acids: CASKPRDRGLYGYTF. The CDR3 DNA sequence: TGTGCCAGTAAGCCCCGGGACAGGGGGCTCTATGGCTACACCTTC.

The genes are TRBV4-1 and TRBJ2-7; 9 nucleotides agree with TRBD1. This CDR3 comprises 15 residues. Germline CDR1 is MGHRA and CDR2 is YSYEKL. Germline trimming cut 4 bases from V and 4 bases from J; bases unmatched to any gene: 8. CDR3 in DNA: TGCGCCAGCAGCCTTTCACAGGGGGCGCGGTACGAGCAGTACTTC. Protein product: CASSLSQGARYEQYF.

This clonotype was seen only a few times. The gene calls are TRBV6-1 and TRBJ1-1; D is unresolved. CDR1 MNHNS and CDR2 SASEGT come from the germline V gene. The CDR3 contains 14 residues. The germline V and J ends were trimmed by 6 bases and 3 bases, with 14 bases remaining between them. The CDR3 region has the DNA TGTGCCAGCAGCATTAATACTGGGGACACTGAAGCTTTCTTT. Translation gives CASSINTGDTEAFF.

The chain recombines TRBV28 with TRBJ1-5, with D possibly being TRBD1 (6 bases). Germline CDR1 is MDHEN and CDR2 is SYDVKM. Trimming pared 7 bases from V and 0 bases from J, leaving 13 bases between. The length of the CDR3 is 15 residues. The CDR3 coding sequence is TGTGCCAGCACAGGCAGGGGCGATAGCAATCAGCCCCAGCATTTT. Amino acid sequence: CASTGRGDSNQPQHF.

The V and J genes are TRBV6-5 and TRBJ1-1; D is uncertain. Germline V gene sequence: CDR1 MNHEY, CDR2 SVGAGI. The CDR3 length is 13 residues. Deletions cut 4 bases from V and 0 bases from J, with 6 bases between. This CDR3 reads CASSLVLNTEAFF. The CDR3 nucleotides read TGTGCCAGCAGTTTGGTCCTGAACACTGAAGCTTTCTTT.

This chain links TRBV7-3 with TRBJ2-3; perhaps TRBD1 as D (6 bases). CDR3 size: 15 residues. Germline lookup yields CDR1 SGHTA and CDR2 FQGTGA. The ends were cut back, 5 bases at V and 0 bases at J, with 12 bases in the middle. For the CDR3, the DNA is TGTGCCAGCAGCCCAACAGGGTACAGCACAGATACGCAGTATTTT. Protein: CASSPTGYSTDTQYF. Supplemented by reference TRBV7-3 and TRBJ2-3, the full variable domain reads GAGVSQTPSNKVTEKGKYVELRCDPISGHTALYWYRQSLGQGPEFLIYFQGTGAADDSGLPNDRFFAVRPEGSVSTLKIQRTERGDSAVYLCASSPTGYSTDTQYFGPGTRLTVL.

This clonotype was seen a few times. The chain uses TRBV7-2 and TRBJ1-5, with a tentative D call TRBD1 (6 bases). V lost 5 bases to trimming and J lost 5 bases, with 10 bases between them. The germline V gene encodes CDR1 SGHTA and CDR2 FQGNSA. CDR3 length: 13 amino acids. CDR3 residues: CASSQNRDQPQHF. The CDR3 DNA reads as TGTGCCAGCAGCCAGAACAGGGATCAGCCCCAGCATTTT. The variable domain in full, with the rest retrieved from reference TRBV7-2 and TRBJ1-5, is GAGVSQSPSNKVTEKGKDVELRCDPISGHTALYWYRQSLGQGLEFLIYFQGNSAPDKSGLPSDRFSAERTGGSVSTLTIQRTQQEDSAVYLCASSQNRDQPQHFGDGTRLSIL.

This clonotype was observed a few times. The chain carries TRBV7-6 and TRBJ2-1, with 10 bases lining up with TRBD1. The junction had 7 bases not matched to a gene; V was cut back by 2 bases and J by 6 bases. This CDR3 has 16 residues. Germline V gene sequence: CDR1 SGHVS, CDR2 FNYEAQ. CDR3 nucleotide sequence: TGTGCCAGCAGCTTAAGGGGGACAGGGGCCCCCAATGAGCAGTTCTTC. It yields the protein CASSLRGTGAPNEQFF.

The table lists this clonotype with a few counts. This CDR3 is CASSSPGQGFSEQYF. The CDR3 DNA follows: TGTGCCAGCAGTTCCCCGGGACAGGGGTTCTCCGAGCAGTACTTC. J is TRBJ2-7 and V is TRBV6-5; TRBD1 aligns across 10 bases. V shed 4 bases and J 6 bases; nucleotides not matched to a gene: 9. The CDR3 spans 15 residues. Germline CDR1 MNHEY, CDR2 SVGAGI.

V gene TRBV6-5 combines with J gene TRBJ2-1, with unresolved D. CDR1 is MNHEY, CDR2 SVGAGI, per germline. Trimming removed 4 bases at V and 4 bases at J, with 17 bases between. CDR3 size: 16 residues. This CDR3 is CASSFIGEAAYNEQFF. The CDR3 DNA sequence: TGTGCCAGCAGTTTTATCGGAGAGGCGGCGTACAATGAGCAGTTCTTC.

This clonotype occurred a few times. The gene calls are TRBV20-1 and TRBJ2-5; no firm D call. Germline V CDR1 and CDR2: DFQATT, SNEGSKA (reference sequence). V was shortened by 3 bases and J by 7 bases, with 12 bases between the two germline ends. The CDR3 has 12 residues. CDR3 sequence reads: CSASLRESTQYF. CDR3 in DNA: TGCAGTGCTAGTCTCCGAGAGTCGACCCAGTACTTC.

The genes are TRBV6-5 and TRBJ2-5; 13 nucleotides agree with TRBD2. This CDR3 is 17 amino acids long. V was clipped by 0 bases and J by 2 bases; unmatched bases: 3. Per the germline V gene, CDR1 is MNHEY and CDR2 is SVGAGI. Here the CDR3 DNA reads TGTGCCAGCAGTTACTCGGGACTAGCGGGGCCGCAAGAGACCCAGTACTTC. It specifies CASSYSGLAGPQETQYF.